This TCR beta chain stems from a study of blood T cell repertoires in COVID-19. For the study at large: Samples of COVID-19 (acute and convalescent) were obtained from the United States, Italy and Spain.

Participants came from fewer than 25 US areas, aged roughly 18 to 95 years. In the authors' methods: Amplifying reference gene primers gave estimates of nucleated cell counts. The protocol was immunoSEQ multiplex PCR, while the TCRdb copy is restricted to in-frame clones and leaves out a portion. The V and J calls and clone size come from that table; D and trimming were worked out from the DNA. The data hold roughly 140,000 clones, with around 89% observed a single time. This CDR3 spans 13 amino acids. The J segment lost 1 base and the V segment lost 5 bases, leaving 1 base of the junction unmatched. CDR1 SGHTS and CDR2 YDEGEE come from the germline V gene. This clone was found once.

The chain employs TRBV5-8 and TRBJ1-1; 8 bases are a match to TRBD1. The clonotype comes from a woman aged 25 to 39 with acute COVID-19. The sequenced sample was PBMCs or T cells enriched from blood (not recorded which). CDR3 amino acids: CASRDRGNTEAFF. Here the CDR3 DNA reads TGTGCCAGCAGAGACAGGGGGAACACTGAAGCTTTCTTT. Variable domain in full (rest from reference TRBV5-8 and TRBJ1-1): EAGVTQSPTHLIKTRGQQATLRCSPISGHTSVYWYQQALGLGLQFLLWYDEGEERNRGNFPPRFSGRQFPNYSSELNVNALELEDSALYLCASRDRGNTEAFFGQGTRLTVV.